The sample holds a few counts of the clone carrying this T cell receptor beta chain. TCRdb re-derived calls from the 5' RACE reads in MiXCR, one entry per CDR3 protein. Of 25,000 to 35,000 distinct CDR3 sequences in the sample, approximately 4.4% are singletons; the top ten hold approximately 8.5%. This sample was taken from a study of early T cells in non-severe SARS-CoV-2 infection. About the research overall: The study sequenced bulk RNA from unsorted whole blood, with chains unpaired.

The V end was cut by 6 bases, the J end by 6 bases, with 12 bases between. Germline V gives CDR1 SNHLY, CDR2 FYNNEI. CDR3 length: 13 residues. The sample comprised whole blood. This clonotype was obtained from an adult who was a healthcare worker with PCR-confirmed SARS-CoV-2 infection or an uninfected control (not recorded which). The chain combines TRBV2 with TRBJ2-1; a weak D match, TRBD1 (6 bases). CDR3 amino acids: CASRTGTSNEQFF. CDR3 bases: TGTGCCAGCAGGACTGGGACATCCAATGAGCAGTTCTTC. Full variable domain (remainder filled in from reference TRBV2 and TRBJ2-1): EPEVTQTPSHQVTQMGQEVILRCVPISNHLYFYWYRQILGQKVEFLVSFYNNEISEKSEIFDDQFSVERPDGSNFTLKIRSTKLEDSAMYFCASRTGTSNEQFFGPGTRLTVL.